This T cell receptor (beta chain) is drawn from a study of T cell repertoires in cytomegalovirus infection. Turning to the study itself: HLA-B-restricted CMV epitopes that are well studied were used alongside recently identified HLA-C-restricted ones. Both a matching HLA type and CMV infection were indicated by public TCR beta signatures. Findings and caveats of the study: Clonotype analysis showed dominance of the ex vivo response by HLA-C-restricted CMV-specific TCR beta clonotypes.

This clonotype appeared a few times. No antigen is known for it. Trimming cost V 1 base and J 4 bases, with 11 bases left between them. The CDR3 has 14 residues. Per germline, CDR1 SGHVS and CDR2 FQNEAQ. Each CDR3 protein gets one entry after TCRdb re-called the reads with MiXCR. The sample lists hundreds of thousands of distinct CDR3 sequences; around 32% were seen once. Sequenced here: cultured CD8+ T cells from PBMCs, sampled from culture after CMV antigen stimulation. This receptor was identified in a human donor in good health (CMV status not recorded). Some clones in this sample may be carry-over from other donors' samples. The chain couples TRBV7-8 to TRBJ2-7, with D possibly being TRBD1 (5 bases). In DNA, the CDR3 is TGTGCCAGCAGCTTAGTTACGTCAGGGTACGAGCAGTACGTC. Amino acid sequence: CASSLVTSGYEQYV.